This T cell receptor (beta chain) was identified in a study of cytomegalovirus exposure and HLA in healthy donors. General observations from the study: Most TCR sequences showed up rarely, but some public TCRs showed up in many donors. There were several of the most significant clusters that appeared linked to common viral pathogens in a later analysis.

A note on this clone: Its antigen remains unknown.

Germline CDR1 is SGHRS and CDR2 is YFSETQ. Trimming removed 2 bases at V and 0 bases at J, with 10 bases between. The CDR3 contains 15 residues. PCR used 60 Vbeta primers and 13 Jbeta primers. Sequenced by immunoSEQ multiplex PCR; TCRdb stores in-frame clones only, minus some. In the table there are over 85,000 clones, approximately 80% of which are singletons. Material: PBMCs. The V call is TRBV5-1, the J call TRBJ2-3; TRBD1 is a possible D gene (7 bases). This sequence originates from a female donor in good health and CMV-seronegative. CDR3 loop: CASSLQGTSTDTQYF. The CDR3 DNA is TGCGCCAGCAGCTTACAGGGGACTAGCACAGATACGCAGTATTTT.